This TCR beta chain stems from a study of cytomegalovirus exposure and HLA in healthy donors. Germline V gene data show CDR1 as SGHRS and CDR2 as YFSETQ. The CDR3 extends over 15 amino acids. Trimming pared 5 bases from V and 6 bases from J, leaving 20 bases between. Researchers ran the PCR with 60 Vbeta and 13 Jbeta primers. The data were produced by immunoSEQ multiplex PCR, yet TCRdb's version contains in-frame clones alone and is incomplete. The profile shows 30,000 to 35,000 clones, about 70% of them singletons. The specimen sequenced was PBMCs. The chain is built from TRBV5-1 and TRBJ1-1; tentatively, D is TRBD1 (6 bases). This sequence was found in a man in his forties in good health and CMV-seropositive. CDR3 coding DNA: TGCGCCAGCAGGCGATCCGATAAACAGGGATCTGAAGCTTTCTTT. The encoded protein is CASRRSDKQGSEAFF. Based on the CDR3 plus reference TRBV5-1 and TRBJ1-1, the full variable domain is KAGVTQTPRYLIKTRGQQVTLSCSPISGHRSVSWYQQTPGQGLQFLFEYFSETQRNKGNFPGRFSGRQFSNSRSEMNVSTLELGDSALYLCASRRSDKQGSEAFFGQGTRLTVV.